This T cell receptor (beta chain) was sequenced for a study of spatial heterogeneity in lung cancer. Study context: The donor population consisted of just over 70 patients with untreated, early-stage non-small cell lung cancer. When available, follow-up PBMC samples taken a median of roughly 2 years after resection were sequenced.

TCRdb fed the 5' RACE reads into MiXCR, producing one record per CDR3 protein. The data contain 50,000 to 60,000 distinct CDR3 sequences, roughly 7.4% of them seen just once; the ten biggest clones take up around 38%. Trimming at V came to 6 bases and at J to 2 bases, leaving 3 bases not matched to a gene. The germline V gene has CDR1 MNHEY and CDR2 SMNVEV (reference sequence). This CDR3 comprises 13 residues. Documented time point: blood at routine non-recurrence follow-up after resection. In each case, whole RNA from tumor, nontumor lung or frozen PBMC was sequenced unsorted. This specimen was PBMCs, taken at follow-up. This chain links TRBV27 with TRBJ1-2; 7 bases line up with TRBD1. This receptor was obtained from a female donor with early-stage non-small cell lung cancer. CDR3 nucleotide sequence: TGTGCCAGCAGACGGGGACAGAACTATGGCTACACCTTC. Residues: CASRRGQNYGYTF.